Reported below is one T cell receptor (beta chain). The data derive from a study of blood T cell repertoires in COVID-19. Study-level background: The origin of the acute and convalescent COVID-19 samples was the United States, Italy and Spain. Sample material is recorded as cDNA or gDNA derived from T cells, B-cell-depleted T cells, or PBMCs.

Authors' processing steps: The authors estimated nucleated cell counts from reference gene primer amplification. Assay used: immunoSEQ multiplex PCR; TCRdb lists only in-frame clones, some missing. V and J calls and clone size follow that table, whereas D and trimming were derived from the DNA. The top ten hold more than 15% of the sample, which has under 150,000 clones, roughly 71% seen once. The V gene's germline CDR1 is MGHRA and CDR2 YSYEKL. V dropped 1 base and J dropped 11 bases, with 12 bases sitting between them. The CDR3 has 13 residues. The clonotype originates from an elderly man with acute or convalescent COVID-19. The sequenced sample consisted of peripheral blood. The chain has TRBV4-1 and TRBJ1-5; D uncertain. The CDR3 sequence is CASSQGQTGAQHF. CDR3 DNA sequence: TGCGCCAGCAGCCAAGGGCAGACCGGAGCCCAGCATTTT.